A single sample is the source of the 9 T cell receptor beta chains below, sequenced in a study of T cells in localized non-small cell lung cancer. Clones were sequenced by immunoSEQ multiplex PCR, and TCRdb holds only the in-frame ones, with some missing. The sample has about 30,000 clones; approximately 90% are singletons. The input for sequencing was peripheral blood, taken before any cancer treatment. Source of these receptors: a female donor over 55 with stage III squamous cell lung carcinoma.

The rearrangement links TRBV7-2 to TRBJ1-5, with D perhaps TRBD1 (6 bases). This CDR3 has 14 residues. Germline CDR1 is SGHTA and CDR2 is FQGNSA. The ends were cut back, 1 base at V and 7 bases at J, with 11 bases in the middle. CDR3 coding DNA: TGTGCCAGCAGCTTAGAACAGGGCGGGCAGCCCCAGCATTTT. This gives the protein CASSLEQGGQPQHF.

Here the CDR3 DNA reads TGCGCCAGCAGCCAACTCGGGACAGGGGTTGAGAATGAGCAGTTCTTC. Translating gives CASSQLGTGVENEQFF. The chain links TRBV4-3 to TRBJ2-1; TRBD1 matches 10 bases. CDR3 length: 16 residues. Trimming at V came to 2 bases and at J to 7 bases, leaving 8 bases not matched to a gene. Looked up from germline, CDR1 is LGHNA and CDR2 is YSLEER.

The V gene is TRBV13, the J gene TRBJ1-4; D gene uncertain. CDR3 length: 14 residues. Germline V gene lookup returns CDR1 PRHDT and CDR2 FYEKMQ (reference sequence). Trimming shortened V by 0 bases and J by 8 bases, and 10 bases separated the two germline ends. The CDR3 nucleotides are TGTGCCAGCAGCTTAGGGGCAGGCAGGGAAAAACTGTTTTTT. This gives the protein CASSLGAGREKLFF. Drawing the rest from reference TRBV13 and TRBJ1-4, the complete variable domain is AAGVIQSPRHLIKEKRETATLKCYPIPRHDTVYWYQQGPGQDPQFLISFYEKMQSDKGSIPDRFSAQQFSDYHSELNMSSLELGDSALYFCASSLGAGREKLFFGSGTQLSVL.

The gene calls are TRBV2 and TRBJ2-5; TRBD2 matches 10 bases. This CDR3 contains 16 residues. Germline CDR1 is SNHLY and CDR2 is FYNNEI. V dropped 0 bases and J dropped 5; count of bases not matched to a gene: 6. The CDR3 DNA follows: TGTGCCAGCAGTGAAGCTGGAGCGGGGGGGCGGGAGACCCAGTACTTC. As protein: CASSEAGAGGRETQYF.

In DNA, the CDR3 is TGTGCCATCAGTGAGTCGGCAGGGGGCTTGGCTGAAGCTTTCTTT. As protein: CAISESAGGLAEAFF. The V and J genes are TRBV10-3 and TRBJ1-1, with 8 bases aligning to TRBD1. This CDR3 is 15 amino acids long. J lost 6 bases, V lost 0 bases, and 6 bases had no gene match. CDR1 and CDR2 (germline): ENHRY, SYGVKD.

The rearrangement links TRBV28 to TRBJ2-3; a weak D match, TRBD2 (7 bases). V was pared by 4 bases and J by 4 bases, with 18 bases between. Per germline, CDR1 MDHEN and CDR2 SYDVKM. The CDR3 length is 16 residues. The CDR3 DNA reads TGTGCCAGCAGTTCCCCGGGGAGGGGGTCCCCAGATACGCAGTATTTT. It codes for CASSSPGRGSPDTQYF.

The chain uses TRBV2 and TRBJ2-5; 8 bases align to TRBD1. CDR3 size: 14 residues. Germline CDR1 reads SNHLY; CDR2 reads FYNNEI. The ends lost 7 bases at V and 2 bases at J; junction bases unmatched: 6. The CDR3 is CASTHRGRQETQYF. In DNA form, the CDR3 reads TGTGCCAGCACTCACAGGGGGAGGCAAGAGACCCAGTACTTC.

This chain joins TRBV5-1 and TRBJ2-5, with a tentative D call TRBD1 (5 bases). Trimming took off 5 bases at V and 1 base at J, with 12 bases between the two ends. Germline-derived CDR1 and CDR2 are SGHRS and YFSETQ. This CDR3 is built from 14 residues. The CDR3 protein is CASRLQGSQETQYF. The CDR3 DNA sequence: TGCGCCAGCAGACTGCAGGGTTCCCAAGAGACCCAGTACTTC.

The chain recombines TRBV5-1 with TRBJ1-3; D might be TRBD1 (5 bases). CDR3 length: 15 residues. The V end was cut by 3 bases, the J end by 2 bases, with 12 bases between. Germline-derived CDR1 and CDR2 are SGHRS and YFSETQ. The CDR3 is CASSWGVDPGNTIYF. Here the CDR3 DNA reads TGCGCCAGCAGCTGGGGGGTGGACCCTGGAAACACCATATATTTT.